This T cell receptor beta chain originates from a study of blood T cell repertoires in COVID-19. Produced via immunoSEQ multiplex PCR; TCRdb's table is partial and in-frame only. This table holds 250,000 to 300,000 clones, roughly 89% found once. J was trimmed by 7 bases and V by 1 base; bases with no gene match: 6. The CDR3 totals 16 residues. Germline V lookup: CDR1 LGHDT, CDR2 YNNKEL (reference sequence). Sequenced: PBMCs or T cells enriched from blood (not recorded which). The receptor comes from a woman aged 40 to 50 who had recovered from COVID-19. V usage is TRBV3-1 (or the pseudogene TRBV3-2) and J usage is TRBJ2-1; 11 bases are a match to TRBD2. The CDR3 protein is CASSQGRASGRNEQFF. The CDR3, as DNA: TGTGCCAGCAGCCAAGGGCGGGCTAGCGGGAGGAATGAGCAGTTCTTC.